The 5 T cell receptor beta chains below all came from one sample that was sequenced in a study of OX40 agonist ivuxolimab in advanced cancers. Library method: the immunoSEQ multiplex PCR assay. In TCRdb, the immuneACCESS table is reduced to in-frame sequences with V and J assigned. These tables do not hold every clone; where another copy was compared, an unresolved V gene accounts for under half, and the others remain unexplained. The sample contains 20,000 to 25,000 clones, around 90% of them found a single time. About 10% of the sample is taken by the ten largest. This sample comprised CD4+ or CD8+ T cells sorted from blood, obtained in a trial of the OX40 agonist ivuxolimab. The origin of the receptors is an adult with an advanced solid tumor such as melanoma, head and neck, liver or kidney cancer.

The chain is built from TRBV6-1 and TRBJ2-1; D is unresolved. Per germline, CDR1 MNHNS and CDR2 SASEGT. V lost 2 bases, J lost 7 bases, and 15 bases lay in between. This CDR3 has 15 amino acids. The CDR3 region has the DNA TGTGCCAGCAGTGAAAGCCCAGGTGAAGGGAATGAGCAGTTCTTC. Translation gives CASSESPGEGNEQFF.

This rearrangement joins TRBV7-3 to TRBJ2-7; D remains unclear. Trimming removed 4 bases from V and 3 bases from J, with 10 bases in between. Germline V gene sequence: CDR1 SGHTA, CDR2 FQGTGA. This CDR3 contains 13 residues. CDR3 DNA sequence: TGTGCCAGCAGCTCCTTAGACGGCTACGAGCAGTACTTC. Its protein product is CASSSLDGYEQYF. Supplemented by reference TRBV7-3 and TRBJ2-7, the full variable domain reads GAGVSQTPSNKVTEKGKYVELRCDPISGHTALYWYRQSLGQGPEFLIYFQGTGAADDSGLPNDRFFAVRPEGSVSTLKIQRTERGDSAVYLCASSSLDGYEQYFGPGTRLTVT.

This CDR3 reads CASSERHSGANVLTF. DNA of the CDR3: TGTGCCAGCAGTGAAAGACACTCTGGGGCCAACGTCCTGACTTTC. V and J are TRBV6-4 and TRBJ2-6; no firm D call. V was cut by 3 bases and J by 0 bases, with 6 bases left in between. Per the germline V gene, CDR1 is MRHNA and CDR2 is SNTAGT. The CDR3 is 15 amino acids.

The chain couples TRBV15 to TRBJ2-1, with 7 bases identical to TRBD1. Germline V CDR1 and CDR2: LNHNV, YYDKDF (reference sequence). This CDR3 is built from 18 residues. The V segment lost 7 bases and the J segment 0 bases; nucleotides outside the gene matches: 15. The CDR3 reads CATKPGQWRQSSYNEQFF. CDR3 nucleotide sequence: TGTGCCACCAAACCGGGACAGTGGCGCCAAAGCTCCTACAATGAGCAGTTCTTC.

Comment on this clone: Different DNA sequences within this sample yield the same CDR3. This chain connects TRBV19 to TRBJ1-2; no reliable D call. Germline V lookup: CDR1 LNHDA, CDR2 SQIVND (reference sequence). CDR3 size: 14 residues. V lost 6 bases and J 4 bases, leaving 15 bases between the germline ends. CDR3 DNA sequence: TGTGCCAGTAGACCGCGGGCAGATTTCTATGGCTACACCTTC. Residues: CASRPRADFYGYTF. The variable domain in full, completed from reference TRBV19 and TRBJ1-2, reads DGGITQSPKYLFRKEGQNVTLSCEQNLNHDAMYWYRQDPGQGLRLIYYSQIVNDFQKGDIAEGYSVSREKKESFPLTVTSAQKNPTAFYLCASRPRADFYGYTFGSGTRLTVV.